The following is a T cell receptor beta chain sequence with its context. This sample is part of a study of blood T cell repertoires in COVID-19. Across the whole study: Specimens from acute and convalescent COVID-19 originated in the United States, Italy and Spain. T cells, B-cell-depleted T cells, or PBMCs supplied cDNA or gDNA.

Original analysis: Estimated nucleated cell counts came from reference gene primer amplification. Produced via immunoSEQ multiplex PCR; TCRdb's table is partial and in-frame only. That table is the source of V, J and clone size, and D and trimming were worked out from the DNA. The table records about 140,000 clones, over 65% of them present only once. The sequence came from a man aged 45 to 65 with acute or convalescent COVID-19. The sample consisted of peripheral blood.

In DNA, the CDR3 is TGTGCCAGCAGCCCCGGAACCGGGTCAAATTCACCCCTCCACTTT. This sequence encodes CASSPGTGSNSPLHF. This chain joins TRBV7-8 and TRBJ1-6, with D hard to call. CDR1 is SGHVS, CDR2 FQNEAQ, per germline. With 5 bases removed from V and 7 bases from J, the gap between germline ends came to 15 bases. The CDR3 totals 15 residues.